This T cell receptor beta chain was captured by sequencing in a study of T cells in Graves' hyperthyroidism and ophthalmopathy. There were TCR beta CDR3 regions amplified from RNA transcripts. HTBI primers were the set used in a first-round RT-PCR of the TCR CDR3. TCRdb called the multiplex PCR reads again in MiXCR, with one record for every CDR3 protein. The sample holds about 380,000 distinct CDR3 sequences; less than 20% are singletons and the top ten take roughly two fifths. In its sample, this clonotype was seen a few times. Antigen specificity is unknown. Study-wide results and caveats: Expanded thyroid clonotypes (above 0.001) were mostly also found in blood.

CDR1 and CDR2 from the germline V gene are MGHRA and YSYEKL. V lost 7 bases, J lost 5 bases, and 2 bases stayed unmatched. The CDR3 has 13 residues. Exclusion of a patient resulted from uncontrolled infection, other autoimmune disease, pregnancy or lactation. Diagnosis relied on clinical symptoms, serum thyroxine and TRAb, thyroid ultrasound and orbital computed tomography. The receptor was derived from a man aged 18 to 29 with Graves' ophthalmopathy. V gene TRBV4-1 combines with J gene TRBJ1-1; 12 bases map to TRBD1. The specimen was blood. The DNA for the CDR3 is TGCGCCAGCAAGGGACAGGGGGCGACTGAAGCTTTCTTT. Residues: CASKGQGATEAFF.